Listed below are T cell receptor beta chains from one sample, sequenced in a study of blood T cell repertoires in COVID-19. TCRdb's table, derived via immunoSEQ multiplex PCR, lists solely in-frame clones and lacks some. The profile covers hundreds of thousands of clones, with around 87% appearing a single time and roughly 1.1% taken by the ten largest. Sequencing was performed on PBMCs or T cells enriched from blood (not recorded which). These receptors were collected from a man aged 25-40 years who had recovered from COVID-19. The CDR3 runs from the conserved cysteine through the conserved F or W. D genes are given only for firm matches. Only part of the rows carry a size: once, few, many, or a class if the clone is expanded.

NA,TRBV29-1,TRBJ1-4,TRBD1,CSVQGALVEKLFF,TGCAGCGTACAGGGGGCGTTAGTTGAAAAACTGTTTTTT
once,TRBV18,TRBJ2-1,NA,CASSPPLRGLEYNEQFF,TGTGCCAGCTCACCCCCCTTGCGGGGCCTAGAGTACAATGAGCAGTTCTTC
NA,TRBV28,TRBJ1-1,NA,CALFPSMNTEAFF,TGTGCCCTCTTTCCTAGCATGAACACTGAAGCTTTCTTT
NA,TRBV21-1,TRBJ1-1,NA,CASSLSRPTEAFF,TGTGCCAGCAGCCTCTCCAGGCCCACTGAAGCTTTCTTT
NA,TRBV3-1/TRBV3-2,TRBJ1-4,TRBD1,CASSQDMGQGGEKLFF,TGTGCCAGCAGCCAAGATATGGGACAGGGAGGAGAAAAACTGTTTTTT
NA,TRBV19,TRBJ1-6,NA,CASSIGSRWTYNSPLHF,TGTGCCAGTAGTATTGGTTCTAGATGGACCTATAATTCACCCCTCCACTTT
NA,TRBV7-9,TRBJ1-1,NA,CASSRFDRMNTEAFF,TGTGCCAGCAGTCGATTTGACAGGATGAACACTGAAGCTTTCTTT
NA,TRBV5-1,TRBJ1-1,TRBD1,CASSEGQGYTEAFF,TGCGCCAGCAGCGAGGGACAGGGGTACACTGAAGCTTTCTTT
NA,TRBV28,TRBJ2-5,NA,CASSGHYQETQYF,TGTGCCAGCAGCGGACACTATCAAGAGACCCAGTACTTC
NA,TRBV5-4,TRBJ1-6,NA,CASSLDTDHNSPLHF,TGTGCCAGCAGCTTGGATACAGACCATAATTCACCCCTCCACTTT
NA,TRBV24-1,TRBJ2-3,TRBD2,CATSDFSGGRSDTQYF,TGTGCCACCAGTGATTTCTCGGGAGGGAGATCAGATACGCAGTATTTT
NA,TRBV27,TRBJ2-2,TRBD2,CASSLWTSVVGELFF,TGTGCCAGCAGTTTATGGACTAGCGTAGTAGGGGAGCTGTTTTTT
NA,TRBV12-5,TRBJ1-1,NA,CASGLAKAGGNTEAFF,TGTGCTAGTGGTTTGGCCAAGGCGGGGGGGAACACTGAAGCTTTCTTT
NA,TRBV3-1/TRBV3-2,TRBJ2-1,NA,CASSQSSEGEQFF,TGTGCCAGCAGCCAATCTAGCGAGGGTGAGCAGTTCTTC
NA,TRBV7-9,TRBJ2-2,TRBD1,CASSFTGGNGELFF,TGTGCCAGCAGCTTCACAGGGGGCAACGGGGAGCTGTTTTTT
NA,TRBV5-8,TRBJ2-7,NA,CASQILYEQYF,TGTGCCAGCCAGATCCTTTACGAGCAGTACTTC
NA,TRBV5-1,TRBJ2-2,NA,CASTPSGYTGELFF,TGCGCCAGCACCCCCTCGGGGTACACCGGGGAGCTGTTTTTT
NA,TRBV27,TRBJ2-1,NA,CASSILQGNEQFF,TGTGCCAGCAGTATATTACAGGGCAATGAGCAGTTCTTC
NA,TRBV7-8,TRBJ2-1,TRBD2,CASSLFGSGVYNEQFF,TGTGCCAGCAGCTTATTCGGTAGCGGGGTATACAATGAGCAGTTCTTC
NA,TRBV18,TRBJ2-7,TRBD1,CASSPGTASSYEQYF,TGTGCCAGCTCACCAGGGACAGCAAGCTCCTACGAGCAGTACTTC
NA,TRBV28,TRBJ2-7,NA,CASSLTGDLIYEQYF,TGTGCCAGCAGTTTAACCGGGGATCTAATATACGAGCAGTACTTC
NA,TRBV28,TRBJ1-1,NA,CASSLQAPGTEAFF,TGTGCCAGCAGTTTACAGGCCCCGGGGACTGAAGCTTTCTTT
NA,TRBV6-5,TRBJ1-1,NA,CASTPQNPGHQAFF,TGTGCCAGCACTCCACAGAACCCGGGACATCAAGCTTTCTTT
once,TRBV7-9,TRBJ1-5,NA,CASSLTVNQPQHF,TGTGCCAGCAGCTTAACAGTTAATCAGCCCCAGCATTTT
NA,TRBV11-3,TRBJ2-3,NA,CASSLPGERADTQYF,TGTGCCAGCAGCCTACCCGGGGAACGGGCAGATACGCAGTATTTT
NA,TRBV7-9,TRBJ2-7,NA,CASRSTYEQYF,TGTGCCAGCAGGTCCACTTACGAGCAGTACTTC
many,TRBV7-8,TRBJ2-7,TRBD2,CASSLAWTSGSGVGEQYF,TGTGCCAGCAGCTTAGCTTGGACTAGCGGGAGTGGGGTGGGGGAGCAGTACTTC
NA,TRBV5-4,TRBJ1-2,NA,CASSSPGGSYGYTF,TGTGCCAGCAGCTCACCCGGAGGGAGCTATGGCTACACCTTC
once,TRBV5-1,TRBJ2-2,NA,CASSLVGQLNTGELFF,TGCGCCAGCAGCTTGGTTGGACAGCTGAACACCGGGGAGCTGTTTTTT
NA,TRBV6-4,TRBJ1-2,NA,CASGESNYGYTF,TGTGCCAGCGGAGAGTCTAACTATGGCTACACCTTC
NA,TRBV7-8,TRBJ2-3,NA,CASRPLGPDTQYF,TGTGCCAGCAGACCACTAGGCCCAGATACGCAGTATTTT
NA,TRBV11-2,TRBJ2-1,TRBD2,CASSTLAGSLEQFF,TGTGCCAGCAGCACCTTAGCGGGGAGCTTAGAGCAGTTCTTC
NA,TRBV6-6,TRBJ2-5,TRBD2,CASRGGYQETQYF,TGTGCCAGCCGGGGGGGTTACCAAGAGACCCAGTACTTC
once,TRBV12-3/TRBV12-4,TRBJ1-1,TRBD1,CASSQIRGTEAFF,TGTGCCAGCAGTCAGATCAGGGGGACTGAAGCTTTCTTT
NA,TRBV29-1,TRBJ1-3,TRBD1,CSVEEGTGGNTIYF,TGCAGCGTTGAAGAGGGGACAGGGGGAAACACCATATATTTT
NA,TRBV6-5,TRBJ1-1,NA,CAIKGHPNTEAFF,TGTGCCATAAAGGGACATCCGAACACTGAAGCTTTCTTT
NA,TRBV19,TRBJ1-1,NA,CASNRFPEAFF,TGTGCCAGCAACAGGTTCCCTGAAGCTTTCTTT
NA,TRBV6-5,TRBJ1-2,TRBD1,CASSYSTGTGLYGYTF,TGTGCCAGCAGTTACTCCACCGGGACAGGGCTCTATGGCTACACCTTC
NA,TRBV18,TRBJ2-2,NA,CASSPRYGGTGELFF,TGTGCCAGCTCACCACGATATGGAGGTACCGGGGAGCTGTTTTTT
NA,TRBV11-2,TRBJ1-2,NA,CASSPSAYYGYTF,TGTGCCAGCAGCCCGTCAGCGTACTATGGCTACACCTTC
NA,TRBV10-1,TRBJ1-1,NA,CASSPGMANTEAFF,TGCGCCAGCAGTCCCGGGATGGCGAACACTGAAGCTTTCTTT
NA,TRBV2,TRBJ2-1,TRBD2,CASRAGTSDYNEQFF,TGTGCCAGCAGGGCCGGGACTAGCGATTACAATGAGCAGTTCTTC
NA,TRBV2,TRBJ2-2,TRBD2,CASSEAGGPDTGELFF,TGTGCCAGCAGTGAAGCGGGAGGGCCTGACACCGGGGAGCTGTTTTTT
NA,TRBV28,TRBJ1-2,TRBD1,CASSSTGSWTPYYGYTF,TGTGCCAGCAGCTCGACAGGGTCCTGGACGCCTTACTATGGCTACACCTTC